Presented here are 17 T cell receptor beta chains from one specimen sequenced in a study of chemoradiotherapy in HPV16-positive cancers. TCRdb's copy holds only in-frame clones and misses some; the assay was immunoSEQ multiplex PCR. The sample consists of about 660 clones, 85% to 90% of them appearing once. Sequencing was performed on tumor tissue, taken from a patient who underwent chemoradiotherapy. These receptors came from a human donor with HPV-associated anogenital cancer.

V gene TRBV7-2 combines with J gene TRBJ1-5; D unresolved. CDR3 size: 15 residues. The germline V gene encodes CDR1 SGHTA and CDR2 FQGNSA. Trimming left V 1 base short and J 7 bases short, with 14 bases between. The CDR3 loop reads CASSLDVGTFQPQHF. DNA for the CDR3: TGTGCCAGCAGCTTAGATGTTGGAACATTCCAGCCCCAGCATTTT.

V and J are TRBV7-6 and TRBJ2-1; D gene ambiguous. CDR3 length: 12 residues. CDR1 is SGHVS, CDR2 FNYEAQ, per germline. With 1 base removed from V and 7 bases from J, the gap between germline ends came to 5 bases. The CDR3 coding sequence is TGTGCCAGCAGCTTAGTGGGGAATGAGCAGTTCTTC. Its protein product is CASSLVGNEQFF.

The sample holds one count of this clone. The chain couples TRBV6-5 to TRBJ1-5; no definite D call. The CDR3 has 13 amino acids. V lost 5 bases and J 4 bases, leaving 9 bases between the germline ends. Germline CDR1 and CDR2: MNHEY and SVGAGI. CDR3 sequence (DNA): TGTGCCAGCAGTGGGCAGCAAAATCAGCCCCAGCATTTT. This encodes CASSGQQNQPQHF.

The chain recombines TRBV10-3 with TRBJ1-6; D uncertain. Germline V gives CDR1 ENHRY, CDR2 SYGVKD. The V and J ends lost 0 bases and 2 bases respectively, with 11 bases between them. The CDR3 covers 17 residues. The CDR3 loop reads CAISESKVGAYNSPLHF. The CDR3 bases are TGTGCCATCAGTGAGTCGAAGGTTGGCGCCTATAATTCACCCCTCCACTTT.

This clone was observed once. This sequence joins TRBV30 and TRBJ1-2; 9 positions match TRBD1. Unmatched junction bases numbered 5, after V lost 3 bases and J lost 3 bases. The CDR3 loop spans 14 amino acids. Germline CDR1 is GTSNPN and CDR2 is SVGIG (reference sequence). CDR3 sequence reads: CAWRHRDRDYGYTF. CDR3 in DNA: TGTGCCTGGAGACACCGGGACAGGGACTATGGCTACACCTTC.

This chain joins TRBV5-1 and TRBJ1-2; 7 bases map to TRBD1. With V trimmed by 3 bases and J by 4 bases, 12 bases remained unmatched. The germline V gene has CDR1 SGHRS and CDR2 YFSETQ. CDR3 length: 16 residues. The CDR3 here is CASSYQEAQGPYGYTF. CDR3 in DNA: TGCGCCAGCAGCTATCAAGAAGCACAGGGGCCCTATGGCTACACCTTC. The variable domain in full, with the rest retrieved from reference TRBV5-1 and TRBJ1-2, is KAGVTQTPRYLIKTRGQQVTLSCSPISGHRSVSWYQQTPGQGLQFLFEYFSETQRNKGNFPGRFSGRQFSNSRSEMNVSTLELGDSALYLCASSYQEAQGPYGYTFGSGTRLTVV.

V usage is TRBV18 and J usage is TRBJ2-5; D remains unclear. The CDR3 is made up of 13 amino acids. Germline loops: CDR1 KGHSH, CDR2 LQKENI. Trimming cost V 3 bases and J 2 bases, with 7 bases left between them. The CDR3 DNA sequence: TGTGCCAGCTCACCTTTTAGACAAGAGACCCAGTACTTC. This gives the protein CASSPFRQETQYF.

The J gene is TRBJ1-1, the V gene TRBV11-2; TRBD1 aligns across 7 bases. With V trimmed by 7 bases and J by 9 bases, 14 bases remained unmatched. This CDR3 region has 14 residues. Germline values: CDR1 SGHAT, CDR2 FQNNGV. CDR3 loop: CASTGGTVGGKAFF. The CDR3 bases are TGTGCCAGCACAGGGGGGACTGTTGGAGGGAAAGCTTTCTTT.

The chain is built from TRBV27 and TRBJ2-7; TRBD1 agrees at 9 bases. The length of the CDR3 is 14 residues. Germline V gene data show CDR1 as MNHEY and CDR2 as SMNVEV (reference sequence). The V gene end was trimmed by 4 bases and the J gene end by 3 bases; junction bases not matched to a gene: 4. CDR3 amino acids: CASSYGTGSYEQYF. The CDR3, as DNA: TGTGCCAGCAGTTACGGGACAGGGAGCTACGAGCAGTACTTC.

V is TRBV7-3 and J is TRBJ2-5, with 16 bases aligning to TRBD2. CDR3 length: 21 residues. The V and J ends lost 1 base and 0 bases, in that order; junction bases with no gene match: 11. Germline-derived CDR1 and CDR2 are SGHTA and FQGTGA. Here the CDR3 reads CASSLNSRGLAGGRYQETQYF. CDR3 DNA sequence: TGTGCCAGCAGCTTAAATAGTAGGGGACTAGCGGGGGGGCGGTACCAAGAGACCCAGTACTTC.

The chain links TRBV6-5 to TRBJ2-3, with D possibly being TRBD1 (6 bases). This CDR3 is built from 14 residues. Germline loops: CDR1 MNHEY, CDR2 SVGAGI. V lost 6 bases and J lost 3, with 13 bases in between. CDR3 DNA: TGTGCCAGCAGCGACAGGCAAACGACAGATACGCAGTATTTT. Protein: CASSDRQTTDTQYF.

This rearrangement joins TRBV7-2 to TRBJ1-2, with D maybe TRBD1 (5 bases). The CDR3 covers 13 residues. CDR1 SGHTA and CDR2 FQGNSA come from the germline V gene. Trimming cost V 4 bases and J 4 bases, with 10 bases left between them. The CDR3 is CASSSPRGYGYTF. The CDR3 DNA is TGTGCCAGCAGCTCTCCAAGGGGCTATGGCTACACCTTC.

The gene calls are TRBV4-1 and TRBJ1-1; a weak D match, TRBD1 (5 bases). CDR3 length equals 15 residues. Germline-derived CDR1 and CDR2 are MGHRA and YSYEKL. V was pared by 4 bases and J by 3 bases, with 15 bases between. The DNA of the CDR3 is TGCGCCAGCAGCCTCCTGGGACCCACCGACACTGAAGCTTTCTTT. Translating gives CASSLLGPTDTEAFF.

The chain is built from TRBV19 and TRBJ2-7; D is ambiguous. With 3 bases removed from V and 3 bases from J, the gap between germline ends came to 9 bases. Germline-derived CDR1 and CDR2 are LNHDA and SQIVND (reference sequence). The CDR3 has 13 amino acids. The CDR3 DNA follows: TGTGCCAGTAGTATTGGTCCCGGCTACGAGCAGTACTTC. Its protein is CASSIGPGYEQYF.

The CDR3 here is CASSTRTGFIEAFF. The CDR3 coding sequence is TGTGCCAGCAGTACACGAACAGGGTTCATTGAAGCTTTCTTT. The chain joins TRBV25-1 to TRBJ1-1, with TRBD1 as a possible D gene (6 bases). Germline V CDR1 and CDR2: MGHDK, SYGVNS. V lost 5 bases and J 7 bases, leaving 17 bases between the germline ends. The CDR3 is 14 amino acids.

V is TRBV7-9 and J is TRBJ2-5; 10 bases line up with TRBD1. V shed 4 bases, J shed 5 bases, and the junction held 10 bases outside the gene matches. The CDR3 totals 16 residues. Germline V gene data show CDR1 as SEHNR and CDR2 as FQNEAQ (reference sequence). CDR3 region: CASSSTRQGAGETQYF. The DNA for the CDR3 is TGTGCCAGCAGCTCTACGAGACAGGGGGCTGGGGAGACCCAGTACTTC.

CDR3 sequence reads: CASSRLYRDTEAFF. The CDR3, as DNA: TGTGCCAGCAGCAGACTTTACAGGGACACTGAAGCTTTCTTT. The chain recombines TRBV7-9 with TRBJ1-1, with D possibly matching TRBD1 (6 bases). CDR3 length: 14 amino acids. In germline, CDR1 is SEHNR, CDR2 FQNEAQ (reference sequence). V shed 5 bases and J shed 3 bases, with 13 bases lying between them.